This T cell receptor beta chain was sequenced during a study of Ad26.COV2.S vaccination and SARS-CoV-2 variants. Study in general: Intramuscular Ad26.COV2.S at 5x10^10 or 1x10^11 viral particles.

Treatment given: over 15 received Ad26.COV2.S at low or high dose, single or two shots; about 5 received placebo; per-sample allocation not given. Samples came from day 63 after the first vaccine or placebo injection. As its vector, the vaccine had Ad26, which expressed Wuhan-strain SARS-CoV-2 spike. As for this clone: Its antigen is as yet unknown.

Points from the study as a whole: Responses of spike-specific T cells (both CD8+ and CD4+) reportedly showed substantial breadth after vaccination. Possible underestimation of total T cell responses by the TCR breadth and depth analyses was noted.

Germline CDR1 and CDR2: GTSNPN and SVGIG (reference sequence). The V segment lost 0 bases and the J segment 1 base; nucleotides outside the gene matches: 4. The CDR3 is 17 amino acids. Using immunoSEQ multiplex PCR, the repertoire was profiled, and TCRdb retains in-frame clones only, with some absent. The table shows a few hundred thousand clones, with about 88% occurring only once. The rearrangement joins TRBV30 to TRBJ2-1; TRBD2 matches at 12 bases. The receptor's source is a person between 18 and 65 years old who received the Ad26.COV2.S COVID-19 vaccine or a placebo. The sequencing here drew on peripheral blood, taken in a trial of Ad26.COV2.S vaccine versus placebo. The CDR3 loop is CAWSVRLAGGSYNEQFF. The CDR3 region has the DNA TGTGCCTGGAGTGTACGTCTAGCGGGAGGGTCCTACAATGAGCAGTTCTTC.